These 32 T cell receptor beta chains were sequenced from one sample in a study of blood T cell repertoires in COVID-19. Repertoires were generated with immunoSEQ multiplex PCR, while TCRdb's copy carries only in-frame clones and drops some. The sample has tens of thousands of clones, around 92% seen once; the top ten hold about 2.1%. The material sequenced was peripheral blood. The receptor source for this set is a man between 60 and 70 years old with acute or convalescent COVID-19.

The chain couples TRBV27 to TRBJ1-1; a possible D gene is TRBD1 (6 bases). This CDR3 has 11 residues. Trimming cost V 3 bases and J 10 bases, with 9 bases left between them. The germline gives CDR1 MNHEY, CDR2 SMNVEV (reference sequence). CDR3 in DNA: TGTGCCAGCAGTTTCGGACAGAGAGCTTTCTTT. This sequence encodes CASSFGQRAFF.

The CDR3: CASSPPGGGPTDTQYF. CDR3 bases: TGTGCCAGCAGTCCCCCGGGGGGAGGGCCAACAGATACGCAGTATTTT. The chain uses TRBV28 and TRBJ2-3; 7 bases map to TRBD2. The CDR3 consists of 16 residues. Germline trimming cut 5 bases from V and 3 bases from J; bases unmatched to any gene: 11. Germline CDR1 reads MDHEN; CDR2 reads SYDVKM.

V usage is TRBV11-2 and J usage is TRBJ2-1; D gene uncertain. V was pared by 1 base and J by 0 bases, with 7 bases between. CDR1 and CDR2 from the germline V gene are SGHAT and FQNNGV. This CDR3 is built from 15 residues. CDR3 sequence (DNA): TGTGCCAGCAGCTTAGGGTCTAGCTCCTACAATGAGCAGTTCTTC. This codes for CASSLGSSSYNEQFF.

The V call is TRBV19, the J call TRBJ2-7; a weak D match, TRBD1 (5 bases). The germline V and J ends were trimmed by 3 bases and 6 bases, with 12 bases remaining between them. The germline V gene has CDR1 LNHDA and CDR2 SQIVND (reference sequence). This CDR3 spans 13 amino acids. The CDR3: CASSIQGKGEQYF. The CDR3 DNA reads as TGTGCCAGTAGTATCCAGGGTAAGGGCGAGCAGTACTTC. Drawing the rest from reference TRBV19 and TRBJ2-7, the complete variable domain is DGGITQSPKYLFRKEGQNVTLSCEQNLNHDAMYWYRQDPGQGLRLIYYSQIVNDFQKGDIAEGYSVSREKKESFPLTVTSAQKNPTAFYLCASSIQGKGEQYFGPGTRLTVT.

This clone came up a few times. This rearrangement joins TRBV20-1 to TRBJ1-2, with 8 bases aligning to TRBD1. The CDR3 sequence is 11 residues long. Germline V lookup: CDR1 DFQATT, CDR2 SNEGSKA (reference sequence). Trimming cost V 8 bases and J 7 bases; bases outside gene matches: 6. As DNA, the CDR3 is TGCAGTCCAGAGGACAGGGTTGGCTACACCTTC. This encodes CSPEDRVGYTF.

The chain has TRBV9 and TRBJ1-3; possibly TRBD1 for D (6 bases). V lost 2 bases, J lost 0 bases, and 9 bases lay in between. Per the germline V gene, CDR1 is SGDLS and CDR2 is YYNGEE. This CDR3 region has 15 residues. CDR3 nucleotide sequence: TGTGCCAGCAGCGTCCAGGGGAGCTCTGGAAACACCATATATTTT. This sequence encodes CASSVQGSSGNTIYF. The full variable domain, its missing parts supplied by reference TRBV9 and TRBJ1-3, is DSGVTQTPKHLITATGQRVTLRCSPRSGDLSVYWYQQSLDQGLQFLIQYYNGEERAKGNILERFSAQQFPDLHSELNLSSLELGDSALYFCASSVQGSSGNTIYFGEGSWLTVV.

The chain employs TRBV4-2 and TRBJ1-3; TRBD1 matches at 12 bases. Trimming removed 4 bases from V and 8 bases from J; junction bases left unmatched: 3. This CDR3 is 14 amino acids long. Germline CDR1 LGHNA, CDR2 YNFKEQ. In nucleotides, the CDR3 is TGTGCCAGCAGCCGGGACAGGGGGCTTGACACCATATATTTT. The encoded protein is CASSRDRGLDTIYF.

This sequence joins TRBV2 and TRBJ1-4, with D perhaps matching TRBD1 (6 bases). The CDR3 is 16 residues long. In germline, CDR1 is SNHLY, CDR2 FYNNEI. V was trimmed by 5 bases and J by 7 bases, leaving 20 bases between them. CDR3 residues: CASSLSGGGRGEKLFF. As DNA, the CDR3 is TGTGCCAGCAGTCTCTCCGGCGGGGGCAGGGGTGAAAAACTGTTTTTT.

This rearrangement joins TRBV7-2 to TRBJ2-1, with 9 positions matching TRBD1. V gave up 1 base and J gave up 8 bases; unmatched junction bases: 3. Germline V lookup: CDR1 SGHTA, CDR2 FQGNSA. This CDR3 spans 14 amino acids. CDR3 in amino acids: CASSLDRGRDEQFF. As DNA, the CDR3 is TGTGCCAGCAGCTTAGACAGGGGGCGGGATGAGCAGTTCTTC.

The CDR3 sequence is CASSPGLAGSYEQYF. The CDR3 DNA is TGCGCCAGCAGTCCGGGACTAGCGGGTTCCTACGAGCAGTACTTC. This rearrangement joins TRBV4-3 to TRBJ2-7, with 12 bases identical to TRBD2. Germline assignment: CDR1 LGHNA and CDR2 YSLEER. CDR3 size: 15 residues. The trim removed 6 bases at V and 1 base at J, leaving 4 bases unmatched.

This chain joins TRBV7-2 and TRBJ1-4; the D gene is possibly TRBD1 (6 bases). V was cut by 5 bases and J by 4 bases, with 11 bases left in between. There are 14 residues in the CDR3. Germline V lookup: CDR1 SGHTA, CDR2 FQGNSA. As DNA, the CDR3 is TGTGCCAGCAGCCCCACAGGGAGTAATGAAAAACTGTTTTTT. This sequence encodes CASSPTGSNEKLFF.

The rearrangement uses TRBV7-3 and TRBJ2-2; possibly TRBD2 for D (5 bases). The CDR3 has 13 residues. CDR1 and CDR2 (germline): SGHTA, FQGTGA. V lost 5 bases, J lost 6 bases, and 10 bases lay in between. This chain's CDR3 is CASSEGPPGELFF. The CDR3 coding sequence is TGTGCCAGCAGCGAGGGCCCACCCGGGGAGCTGTTTTTT.

The rearrangement uses TRBV19 and TRBJ1-6; 12 nucleotides match TRBD1. Looked up from germline, CDR1 is LNHDA and CDR2 is SQIVND (reference sequence). With 7 bases clipped from V and 5 bases from J, the junction kept 6 bases outside the gene matches. The CDR3 has 16 amino acids. CDR3 nucleotide sequence: TGTGCCAGTATGGGGACAGGGGGCGCGGATAATTCACCCCTCCACTTT. It yields the protein CASMGTGGADNSPLHF.

This chain joins TRBV10-3 and TRBJ1-2, with a weak D call TRBD1 (6 bases). From germline, CDR1 is ENHRY and CDR2 SYGVKD. With 10 bases removed from V and 4 bases from J, the gap between germline ends came to 13 bases. The CDR3 contains 12 residues. This chain's CDR3 is CASLDSAYGYTF. CDR3 bases: TGTGCCAGCCTGGACAGCGCCTATGGCTACACCTTC.

The chain uses TRBV7-2 and TRBJ1-4, with 7 bases identical to TRBD1. CDR3 length: 15 residues. V was pared by 5 bases and J by 0 bases, with 3 bases of the junction left unmatched. Germline loops: CDR1 SGHTA, CDR2 FQGNSA. The CDR3 is CASSPQGATNEKLFF. CDR3 sequence (DNA): TGTGCCAGCAGCCCCCAGGGGGCAACTAATGAAAAACTGTTTTTT.

The chain recombines TRBV6-5 with TRBJ1-3; 9 positions agree with TRBD1. V dropped 6 bases and J dropped 4; count of bases not matched to a gene: 7. This CDR3 has 15 residues. CDR1 is MNHEY and CDR2 is SVGAGI in the germline V gene. The CDR3 loop reads CASRRDREKGNTIYF. Here the CDR3 DNA reads TGTGCCAGCAGACGGGACAGGGAGAAAGGAAACACCATATATTTT.

This clone has a single count. The chain links TRBV6-5 to TRBJ2-7; TRBD1 matches 10 bases. Per the germline V gene, CDR1 is MNHEY and CDR2 is SVGAGI. The V segment lost 8 bases and the J segment 6 bases; nucleotides outside the gene matches: 4. CDR3 length: 12 residues. Here the CDR3 reads CASFGTGVEQYF. Written as DNA, the CDR3 is TGTGCCAGCTTCGGGACAGGGGTCGAGCAGTACTTC.

This chain uses TRBV27 with TRBJ1-1, with D perhaps matching TRBD1 (5 bases). V lost 2 bases, J lost 7 bases, and 14 bases lay in between. Germline V gene data show CDR1 as MNHEY and CDR2 as SMNVEV (reference sequence). This CDR3 is 14 amino acids long. CDR3 region: CASSLRDSVGEAFF. The CDR3 DNA reads as TGTGCCAGCAGTTTAAGGGACTCGGTGGGTGAAGCTTTCTTT.

The V and J genes are TRBV29-1 and TRBJ2-1; 10 bases line up with TRBD2. Unmatched junction bases numbered 7, after V lost 3 bases and J lost 8 bases. Looked up from germline, CDR1 is SQVTM and CDR2 is ANQGSEA. The CDR3 has 14 amino acids. Here the CDR3 reads CSVDQLAGEYEQFF. The CDR3 region has the DNA TGCAGCGTTGACCAGCTAGCGGGAGAATATGAGCAGTTCTTC.

V and J are TRBV5-4 and TRBJ1-2; D is perhaps TRBD1 (5 bases). Deletions cut 1 base from V and 8 bases from J, with 12 bases between. Germline loops: CDR1 SGHNT, CDR2 YYREEE (reference sequence). This CDR3 region has 13 residues. The CDR3 DNA sequence: TGTGCCAGCAGCTTGATGGGGGAGGGAGGCTACACCTTC. The encoded protein is CASSLMGEGGYTF.

The V and J genes are TRBV5-1 and TRBJ2-2; D remains unclear. Germline V gene sequence: CDR1 SGHRS, CDR2 YFSETQ. The V gene lost 0 bases and the J gene lost 4 bases, with 10 bases spanning the gap. The CDR3 extends over 15 amino acids. CDR3 in DNA: TGCGCCAGCAGCTTGGAGCAGGCATCCACCGGGGAGCTGTTTTTT. Translation: CASSLEQASTGELFF.

CDR3 in DNA: TGCGCCAGCAGCCAAGATCAGGGGGCTGCAACTAATGAAAAACTGTTTTTT. This translates into CASSQDQGAATNEKLFF. The genes are TRBV4-1 and TRBJ1-4, with TRBD1 matching 8 bases. This CDR3 contains 17 residues. V trimming: 0 bases; J trimming: 0 bases; junction bases outside the gene matches: 3. Germline loops: CDR1 MGHRA, CDR2 YSYEKL.

Relative to its sample, this clone is medium-sized (0.01 to 0.1%). The chain is built from TRBV6-5 and TRBJ1-1; 9 bases fit TRBD1. The CDR3 extends over 15 amino acids. With 5 bases clipped from V and 0 bases from J, the junction kept 4 bases outside the gene matches. CDR1 and CDR2 (germline): MNHEY, SVGAGI. This chain's CDR3 is CASSRTGVMNTEAFF. The CDR3 bases are TGTGCCAGCAGTAGGACAGGGGTCATGAACACTGAAGCTTTCTTT.

This rearrangement joins TRBV4-1 to TRBJ2-3, with D possibly TRBD1 on 5 matching bases. Germline lookup yields CDR1 MGHRA and CDR2 YSYEKL. Deletions cut 0 bases from V and 1 base from J, with 5 bases between. The CDR3 consists of 14 residues. This chain's CDR3 is CASSQEQGTDTQYF. DNA for the CDR3: TGCGCCAGCAGCCAAGAACAGGGCACAGATACGCAGTATTTT.

J is TRBJ2-5 and V is TRBV6-6, with 7 nucleotides matching TRBD2. From germline, CDR1 is MNHNY and CDR2 SVGAGI (reference sequence). The CDR3 has 16 residues. Unmatched junction bases numbered 4, after V lost 0 bases and J lost 0 bases. The CDR3 spells CASSYSGSGYQETQYF. The CDR3 region has the DNA TGTGCCAGCAGTTACTCGGGTAGCGGGTACCAAGAGACCCAGTACTTC.

The V gene is TRBV30, the J gene TRBJ1-1; 8 bases are shared with TRBD1. Germline V gene sequence: CDR1 GTSNPN, CDR2 SVGIG (reference sequence). This CDR3 is built from 18 residues. V dropped 0 bases and J dropped 1; count of bases not matched to a gene: 13. CDR3 loop: CAWSVLLNRGIENTEAFF. CDR3 bases: TGTGCCTGGAGTGTACTACTGAACAGGGGGATTGAGAACACTGAAGCTTTCTTT.

The chain combines TRBV5-1 with TRBJ1-1; D is uncertain. There are 13 residues in the CDR3. Germline assignment: CDR1 SGHRS and CDR2 YFSETQ. The CDR3 loop is CASLADPNTEAFF. CDR3 nucleotide sequence: TGCGCTAGCTTAGCAGACCCGAACACTGAAGCTTTCTTT.

J is TRBJ1-3 and V is TRBV7-9; D not certain. CDR3 length equals 12 residues. The V end was cut by 4 bases, the J end by 4 bases, with 5 bases between. Germline CDR1 reads SEHNR; CDR2 reads FQNEAQ (reference sequence). CDR3 bases: TGTGCCAGCAGCTACACGGGAAACACCATATATTTT. Translation: CASSYTGNTIYF.

The V gene is TRBV5-5, the J gene TRBJ1-2; D perhaps matches TRBD1 (6 bases). Germline V gives CDR1 SGHKS, CDR2 YYEKEE (reference sequence). Between the trimmed V and J ends, which lost 0 bases and 7 bases, there was a span of 10 bases. The CDR3 length is 13 residues. In DNA form, the CDR3 reads TGTGCCAGCAGCTTGGCGACAGGAACTGGCTACACCTTC. Protein sequence: CASSLATGTGYTF.

The rearrangement links TRBV24-1 to TRBJ2-2, with 10 positions matching TRBD1. Losses at the gene ends were 6 bases for V and 7 bases for J; bases not matched to a gene: 7. CDR1 KGHDR and CDR2 SFDVKD come from the germline V gene. This CDR3 region has 15 residues. The CDR3 protein is CATSSGTGVGGELFF. The CDR3 nucleotides read TGTGCCACCAGTTCCGGGACAGGGGTTGGCGGGGAGCTGTTTTTT.

This clone appeared once. The chain has TRBV10-2 and TRBJ2-1; 9 bases map to TRBD2. The V and J ends lost 4 bases and 9 bases, in that order; junction bases with no gene match: 7. The CDR3 has 14 residues. Per germline, CDR1 WSHSY and CDR2 SAAADI. The CDR3 region is CASSGGSGSGEQFF. The CDR3 coding sequence is TGCGCCAGCAGTGGGGGTAGCGGGAGCGGTGAGCAGTTCTTC.

The chain recombines TRBV19 with TRBJ2-7; possibly TRBD2 for D (6 bases). The CDR3 has 16 amino acids. Germline values: CDR1 LNHDA, CDR2 SQIVND (reference sequence). V lost 4 bases and J lost 6, with 22 bases in between. The chain's CDR3 is CASSTLRDWKPIEQYF. In DNA form, the CDR3 reads TGTGCCAGTAGTACTCTCCGGGACTGGAAGCCTATCGAGCAGTACTTC.